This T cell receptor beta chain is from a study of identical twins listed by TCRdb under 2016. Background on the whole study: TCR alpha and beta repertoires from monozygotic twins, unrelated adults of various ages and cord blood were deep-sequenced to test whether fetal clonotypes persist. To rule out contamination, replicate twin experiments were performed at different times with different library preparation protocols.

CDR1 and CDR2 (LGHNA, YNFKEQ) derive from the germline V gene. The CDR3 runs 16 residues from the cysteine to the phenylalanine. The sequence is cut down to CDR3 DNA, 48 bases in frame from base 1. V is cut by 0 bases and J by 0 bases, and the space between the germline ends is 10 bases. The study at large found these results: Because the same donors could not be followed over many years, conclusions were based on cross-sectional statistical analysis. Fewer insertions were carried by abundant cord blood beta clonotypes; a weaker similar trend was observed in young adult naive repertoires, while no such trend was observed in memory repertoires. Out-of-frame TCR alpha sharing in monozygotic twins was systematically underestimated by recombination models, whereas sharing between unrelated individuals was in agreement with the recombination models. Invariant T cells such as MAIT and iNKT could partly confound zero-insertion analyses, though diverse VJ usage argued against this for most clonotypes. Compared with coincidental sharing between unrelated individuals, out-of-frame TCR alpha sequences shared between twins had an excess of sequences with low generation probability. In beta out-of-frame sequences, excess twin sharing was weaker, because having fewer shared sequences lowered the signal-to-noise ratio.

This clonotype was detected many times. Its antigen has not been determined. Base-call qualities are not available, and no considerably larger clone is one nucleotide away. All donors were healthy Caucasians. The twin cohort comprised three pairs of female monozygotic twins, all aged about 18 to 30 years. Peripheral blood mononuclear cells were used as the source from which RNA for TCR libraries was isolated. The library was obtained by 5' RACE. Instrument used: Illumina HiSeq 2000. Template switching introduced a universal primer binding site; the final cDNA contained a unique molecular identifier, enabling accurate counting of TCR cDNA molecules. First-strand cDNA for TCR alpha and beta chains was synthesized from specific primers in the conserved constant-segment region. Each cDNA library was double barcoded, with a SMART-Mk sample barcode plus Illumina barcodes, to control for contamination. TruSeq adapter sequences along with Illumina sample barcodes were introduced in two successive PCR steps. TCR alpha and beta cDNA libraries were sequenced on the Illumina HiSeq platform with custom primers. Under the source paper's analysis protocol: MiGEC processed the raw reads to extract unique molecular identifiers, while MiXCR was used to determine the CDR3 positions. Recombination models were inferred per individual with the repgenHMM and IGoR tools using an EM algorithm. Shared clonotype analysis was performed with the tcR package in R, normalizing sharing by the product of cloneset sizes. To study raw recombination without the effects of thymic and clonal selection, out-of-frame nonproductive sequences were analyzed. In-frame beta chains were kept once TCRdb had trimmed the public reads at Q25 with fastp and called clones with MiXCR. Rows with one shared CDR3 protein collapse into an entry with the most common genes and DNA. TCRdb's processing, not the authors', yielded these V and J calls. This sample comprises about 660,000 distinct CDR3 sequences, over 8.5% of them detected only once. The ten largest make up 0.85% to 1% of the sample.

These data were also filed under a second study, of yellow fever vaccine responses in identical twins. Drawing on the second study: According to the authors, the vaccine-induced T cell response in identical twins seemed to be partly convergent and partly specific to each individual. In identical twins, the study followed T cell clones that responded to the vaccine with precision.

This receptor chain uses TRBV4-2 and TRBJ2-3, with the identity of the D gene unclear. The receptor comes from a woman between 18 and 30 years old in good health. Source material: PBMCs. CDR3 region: CASSQELGSSTDTQYF. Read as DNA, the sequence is TGTGCCAGCAGCCAAGAATTGGGGTCTAGCACAGATACGCAGTATTTT.